These T cell receptor beta chains were read from a single sample in a study of shared clonotypes between healthy human individuals. Some clones are missing from TCRdb's copy, which holds only in-frame ones; the method was immunoSEQ multiplex PCR. The table includes about 980,000 clones, about three quarters detected once. The source material was memory CD4+ T cells sorted from blood. The receptors come from a man aged 18 to 29 in good health. The CDR3 runs from the conserved cysteine through the conserved F or W. The D gene is left open where the match is weak. Rows may omit the clone size; those that give it use once, few, many or a size class.

v_gene: TRBV28; abundance: NA; len: 13; j_gene: TRBJ2-5; d_gene: NA; CDR3aa: CASSFEPRGTQYF; CDR3nt: TGTGCCAGCAGTTTTGAGCCCCGGGGGACCCAGTACTTC
v_gene: TRBV5-1; abundance: NA; len: 14; j_gene: TRBJ2-3; d_gene: NA; CDR3aa: CASSSTGATDTQYF; CDR3nt: TGCGCCAGCAGCTCCACCGGGGCCACAGATACGCAGTATTTT
v_gene: TRBV5-4; abundance: NA; len: 15; j_gene: TRBJ1-6; d_gene: TRBD1; CDR3aa: CASSLRQGKNSPLHF; CDR3nt: TGTGCCAGCAGCCTAAGACAGGGGAAGAATTCACCCCTCCACTTT
v_gene: TRBV20-1; abundance: NA; len: 11; j_gene: TRBJ2-1; d_gene: NA; CDR3aa: CSARKQGGQFF; CDR3nt: TGCAGTGCTAGAAAGCAGGGAGGGCAGTTCTTC
v_gene: TRBV25-1; abundance: NA; len: 16; j_gene: TRBJ2-1; d_gene: TRBD2; CDR3aa: CASSRAGGGGGDEQFF; CDR3nt: TGTGCCAGCAGTAGAGCGGGAGGAGGTGGGGGGGATGAGCAGTTCTTC
v_gene: TRBV7-9; abundance: many; len: 15; j_gene: TRBJ2-7; d_gene: TRBD2; CDR3aa: CASSLGASGKYEQYF; CDR3nt: TGTGCCAGCAGCTTAGGAGCTAGCGGGAAATACGAGCAGTACTTC
v_gene: TRBV5-1; abundance: NA; len: 16; j_gene: TRBJ2-5; d_gene: TRBD2; CDR3aa: CASSASGGTGQETQYF; CDR3nt: TGCGCCAGCAGCGCATCGGGAGGTACTGGGCAAGAGACCCAGTACTTC
v_gene: TRBV30; abundance: NA; len: 15; j_gene: TRBJ1-5; d_gene: TRBD1; CDR3aa: CAWSIRTGGVQPQHF; CDR3nt: TGTGCCTGGAGTATTCGGACAGGAGGGGTCCAGCCCCAGCATTTT
v_gene: TRBV6-1; abundance: NA; len: 15; j_gene: TRBJ2-1; d_gene: NA; CDR3aa: CASSDGGPYYNEQFF; CDR3nt: TGTGCCAGCAGTGACGGGGGACCCTACTACAATGAGCAGTTCTTC
v_gene: TRBV28; abundance: NA; len: 15; j_gene: TRBJ2-7; d_gene: NA; CDR3aa: CASRPPSTPIKVQYF; CDR3nt: TGTGCCAGCAGACCTCCCAGTACTCCGATCAAAGTGCAGTACTTC
v_gene: TRBV2; abundance: NA; len: 13; j_gene: TRBJ2-7; d_gene: TRBD2; CDR3aa: CASNGLARAEQYF; CDR3nt: TGTGCCAGCAACGGACTAGCTCGGGCCGAGCAGTACTTC
v_gene: TRBV19; abundance: many; len: 14; j_gene: TRBJ1-2; d_gene: NA; CDR3aa: CASSMDVRGSSYTF; CDR3nt: TGTGCCAGTAGTATGGACGTCAGGGGCTCAAGCTACACCTTC
v_gene: TRBV15; abundance: NA; len: 16; j_gene: TRBJ2-1; d_gene: TRBD2; CDR3aa: CATSRGTSGTYNEQFF; CDR3nt: TGTGCCACCAGCAGAGGTACTAGCGGAACTTACAATGAGCAGTTCTTC
v_gene: TRBV5-4; abundance: NA; len: 14; j_gene: TRBJ2-5; d_gene: TRBD1; CDR3aa: CASSSTGEQETQYF; CDR3nt: TGTGCCAGCAGCTCTACAGGGGAACAAGAGACCCAGTACTTC
v_gene: TRBV7-9; abundance: NA; len: 13; j_gene: TRBJ1-1; d_gene: TRBD1; CDR3aa: CASSKTGVSEAFF; CDR3nt: TGTGCCAGCAGCAAGACAGGGGTCAGTGAAGCTTTCTTT
v_gene: TRBV6-1; abundance: NA; len: 16; j_gene: TRBJ2-4; d_gene: NA; CDR3aa: CASSVRAGLTKNIQYF; CDR3nt: TGTGCCAGCAGTGTACGGGCAGGGCTGACCAAAAACATTCAGTACTTC
v_gene: TRBV29-1; abundance: few; len: 13; j_gene: TRBJ1-1; d_gene: NA; CDR3aa: CSVKGQPNTEAFF; CDR3nt: TGCAGCGTTAAGGGACAACCGAACACTGAAGCTTTCTTT
v_gene: TRBV20-1; abundance: NA; len: 11; j_gene: TRBJ2-5; d_gene: NA; CDR3aa: CSAQLEETQYF; CDR3nt: TGCAGTGCCCAGCTCGAAGAGACCCAGTACTTC
v_gene: TRBV2; abundance: once; len: 12; j_gene: TRBJ2-5; d_gene: NA; CDR3aa: CASSEGQETQYF; CDR3nt: TGTGCCAGCAGTGAAGGCCAAGAGACCCAGTACTTC
v_gene: TRBV10-3; abundance: NA; len: 11; j_gene: TRBJ2-5; d_gene: NA; CDR3aa: CAIGPQETQYF; CDR3nt: TGTGCCATCGGCCCCCAAGAGACCCAGTACTTC
v_gene: TRBV5-6; abundance: NA; len: 11; j_gene: TRBJ1-2; d_gene: NA; CDR3aa: CASSFGYGYTF; CDR3nt: TGTGCCAGCAGCTTCGGCTATGGCTACACCTTC
v_gene: TRBV5-1; abundance: few; len: 13; j_gene: TRBJ2-4; d_gene: NA; CDR3aa: CASSFRTDGIQYF; CDR3nt: TGCGCCAGCAGCTTTAGGACAGACGGCATTCAGTACTTC
v_gene: TRBV28; abundance: NA; len: 16; j_gene: TRBJ1-3; d_gene: TRBD1; CDR3aa: CASSSGWDSRSYTIYF; CDR3nt: TGTGCCAGCAGTTCAGGGTGGGACAGTCGGTCATACACCATATATTTT
v_gene: TRBV6-6; abundance: NA; len: 14; j_gene: TRBJ1-2; d_gene: NA; CDR3aa: CASSYDPGDRLNTF; CDR3nt: TGTGCCAGCAGTTACGACCCCGGGGACCGCCTCAACACCTTC
v_gene: TRBV2; abundance: NA; len: 14; j_gene: TRBJ2-7; d_gene: NA; CDR3aa: CASSGRRSSYEQYF; CDR3nt: TGTGCCAGCAGTGGTAGGAGGAGCTCCTACGAGCAGTACTTC
v_gene: TRBV10-2; abundance: NA; len: 14; j_gene: TRBJ2-7; d_gene: NA; CDR3aa: CASSGLESSYEQYF; CDR3nt: TGCGCCAGCAGCGGCCTCGAGAGCTCCTACGAGCAGTACTTC
v_gene: TRBV5-1; abundance: NA; len: 15; j_gene: TRBJ1-2; d_gene: NA; CDR3aa: CASSFETNVNYGYTF; CDR3nt: TGCGCCAGCAGCTTCGAAACAAACGTTAACTATGGCTACACCTTC
v_gene: TRBV5-1; abundance: NA; len: 13; j_gene: TRBJ2-3; d_gene: NA; CDR3aa: CASSQIPGDTQYF; CDR3nt: TGCGCCAGCAGCCAAATCCCCGGGGATACGCAGTATTTT
v_gene: TRBV9; abundance: NA; len: 13; j_gene: TRBJ1-5; d_gene: NA; CDR3aa: CASSPTDNQPQHF; CDR3nt: TGTGCCAGCAGCCCTACGGACAATCAGCCCCAGCATTTT
v_gene: TRBV28; abundance: NA; len: 15; j_gene: TRBJ2-2; d_gene: NA; CDR3aa: CASSSPQGLTGELFF; CDR3nt: TGTGCCAGCAGTTCACCCCAAGGGCTTACCGGGGAGCTGTTTTTT
v_gene: TRBV9; abundance: NA; len: 15; j_gene: TRBJ2-7; d_gene: TRBD2; CDR3aa: CASSEGLAGESEQYF; CDR3nt: TGTGCCAGCAGCGAGGGACTAGCGGGAGAGAGCGAGCAGTACTTC
v_gene: TRBV7-9; abundance: NA; len: 15; j_gene: TRBJ1-2; d_gene: NA; CDR3aa: CASSPEIRGSHGYTF; CDR3nt: TGTGCCAGCAGCCCAGAGATCAGGGGCAGCCATGGCTACACCTTC
v_gene: TRBV19; abundance: NA; len: 17; j_gene: TRBJ1-1; d_gene: NA; CDR3aa: CASTPLGGAAMNTEAFF; CDR3nt: TGTGCCAGTACCCCCTTAGGGGGGGCGGCTATGAACACTGAAGCTTTCTTT
v_gene: TRBV30; abundance: NA; len: 15; j_gene: TRBJ2-2; d_gene: NA; CDR3aa: CAWSRSGTNTGELFF; CDR3nt: TGTGCCTGGAGTAGGTCGGGCACGAACACCGGGGAGCTGTTTTTT
v_gene: TRBV18; abundance: NA; len: 14; j_gene: TRBJ2-7; d_gene: NA; CDR3aa: CASSPPAGSYEQYF; CDR3nt: TGTGCCAGCTCACCACCGGCAGGTAGCTACGAGCAGTACTTC
v_gene: TRBV4-1; abundance: NA; len: 15; j_gene: TRBJ1-4; d_gene: TRBD1; CDR3aa: CASSQEGQGTEKLFF; CDR3nt: TGCGCCAGCAGCCAGGAGGGACAGGGGACAGAAAAACTGTTTTTT
v_gene: TRBV29-1; abundance: NA; len: 12; j_gene: TRBJ2-2; d_gene: NA; CDR3aa: CAGTVNTGELFF; CDR3nt: TGCGCAGGGACGGTGAACACCGGGGAGCTGTTTTTT
v_gene: TRBV7-2; abundance: few; len: 16; j_gene: TRBJ1-1; d_gene: NA; CDR3aa: CASSPPLSGPGTEAFF; CDR3nt: TGTGCCAGCAGCCCCCCACTATCGGGCCCGGGGACTGAAGCTTTCTTT
v_gene: TRBV29-1; abundance: NA; len: 14; j_gene: TRBJ1-1; d_gene: NA; CDR3aa: CSVEGKRGGTEAFF; CDR3nt: TGCAGCGTTGAGGGAAAGAGGGGGGGCACTGAAGCTTTCTTT
v_gene: TRBV7-3; abundance: NA; len: 17; j_gene: TRBJ2-1; d_gene: TRBD2; CDR3aa: CASSLTAAGSSYNEQFF; CDR3nt: TGTGCCAGCAGCTTAACGGCAGCGGGGAGCTCCTACAATGAGCAGTTCTTC
v_gene: TRBV27; abundance: NA; len: 15; j_gene: TRBJ1-1; d_gene: TRBD1; CDR3aa: CASSTGGVGNTGAFF; CDR3nt: TGTGCCAGCAGCACAGGGGGCGTGGGGAACACTGGAGCTTTCTTT
v_gene: TRBV7-4; abundance: NA; len: 15; j_gene: TRBJ1-3; d_gene: NA; CDR3aa: CASSWTSTRGNTIYF; CDR3nt: TGTGCCAGCAGCTGGACCTCGACGCGGGGAAACACCATATATTTT
v_gene: TRBV7-2; abundance: NA; len: 15; j_gene: TRBJ1-3; d_gene: NA; CDR3aa: CASSLGSYSGNTIYF; CDR3nt: TGTGCCAGCAGCTTAGGATCCTACTCTGGAAACACCATATATTTT
v_gene: TRBV15; abundance: NA; len: 15; j_gene: TRBJ2-6; d_gene: NA; CDR3aa: CATSRDASGANVLTF; CDR3nt: TGTGCCACCAGCAGAGATGCCTCTGGGGCCAACGTCCTGACTTTC
v_gene: TRBV2; abundance: NA; len: 15; j_gene: TRBJ2-7; d_gene: TRBD2; CDR3aa: CASNRGRVSSYEQYF; CDR3nt: TGTGCCAGCAACCGGGGGAGGGTTAGCTCCTACGAGCAGTACTTC
v_gene: TRBV7-6; abundance: NA; len: 14; j_gene: TRBJ1-5; d_gene: NA; CDR3aa: CASSLVQGGQPQHF; CDR3nt: TGTGCCAGCAGCTTAGTACAGGGTGGTCAGCCCCAGCATTTT
v_gene: TRBV6-1; abundance: few; len: 13; j_gene: TRBJ1-5; d_gene: TRBD1; CDR3aa: CASSEDRNQPQHF; CDR3nt: TGTGCCAGCAGTGAGGACAGGAATCAGCCCCAGCATTTT
v_gene: TRBV6-5; abundance: few; len: 15; j_gene: TRBJ2-1; d_gene: TRBD1; CDR3aa: CASSPLTGGVNEQFF; CDR3nt: TGTGCCAGCAGTCCTCTGACAGGGGGGGTCAATGAGCAGTTCTTC
v_gene: TRBV7-9; abundance: many; len: 11; j_gene: TRBJ2-3; d_gene: NA; CDR3aa: CASSSVDTQYF; CDR3nt: TGTGCCAGCAGCTCAGTAGATACGCAGTATTTT
v_gene: TRBV7-8; abundance: NA; len: 16; j_gene: TRBJ1-6; d_gene: NA; CDR3aa: CASSLAGGQWPGTLHF; CDR3nt: TGTGCCAGCAGCTTAGCCGGCGGCCAGTGGCCCGGAACCCTCCACTTT
v_gene: TRBV5-8; abundance: NA; len: 16; j_gene: TRBJ2-2; d_gene: NA; CDR3aa: CASREPGRSNTGELFF; CDR3nt: TGTGCCAGCAGGGAACCGGGACGGTCGAACACCGGGGAGCTGTTTTTT
v_gene: TRBV29-1; abundance: many; len: 14; j_gene: TRBJ1-1; d_gene: NA; CDR3aa: CSAAEGTTNTEAFF; CDR3nt: TGCAGCGCCGCGGAGGGGACGACGAACACTGAAGCTTTCTTT
v_gene: TRBV6-5; abundance: NA; len: 14; j_gene: TRBJ1-1; d_gene: NA; CDR3aa: CASSPPGTNTEAFF; CDR3nt: TGTGCCAGCAGTCCCCCGGGAACGAACACTGAAGCTTTCTTT
v_gene: TRBV11-3; abundance: NA; len: 14; j_gene: TRBJ2-1; d_gene: TRBD2; CDR3aa: CASSLGGTSNEQFF; CDR3nt: TGTGCCAGCAGCTTAGGGGGGACTAGTAATGAGCAGTTCTTC
v_gene: TRBV28; abundance: NA; len: 11; j_gene: TRBJ1-3; d_gene: NA; CDR3aa: CASTAGDTIYF; CDR3nt: TGTGCCAGCACCGCCGGAGACACCATATATTTT
v_gene: TRBV7-2; abundance: few; len: 17; j_gene: TRBJ2-3; d_gene: TRBD2; CDR3aa: CASSPQSSGRATDTQYF; CDR3nt: TGTGCCAGCAGCCCTCAAAGTAGCGGGAGAGCGACAGATACGCAGTATTTT
v_gene: TRBV29-1; abundance: few; len: 12; j_gene: TRBJ1-5; d_gene: NA; CDR3aa: CSVGADNQPQHF; CDR3nt: TGCAGCGTTGGGGCAGACAATCAGCCCCAGCATTTT
v_gene: TRBV5-1; abundance: NA; len: 17; j_gene: TRBJ1-2; d_gene: NA; CDR3aa: CASSLWGLASQEDGYTF; CDR3nt: TGCGCCAGCAGCTTGTGGGGCCTGGCATCCCAGGAGGATGGCTACACCTTC